The rows below give T cell receptor beta chains drawn from one sample of a study of blood T cells in healthy people across ages. TCRdb reprocessed the 5' RACE reads via MiXCR and lists one record per CDR3 protein. The profile shows more than 1 million distinct CDR3 sequences, around 43% of them singletons. Specimen: blood. Receptors originate from an older woman in good health. Each CDR3 is given with its conserved first and last residue. D genes are given only for firm matches. Not every row has a clone size; where given, it reads once, few, many or a size class.

>TRBJ2-7|TRBD2|.|TRBV29-1
TGCAGCGTCATAGCGGGAGTTTACTACGAGCAGTACTTC
CSVIAGVYYEQYF
>TRBJ2-5|TRBD2|few|TRBV28
TGTGCCAGCAATCGGCGGGAGGTCCTCCACGAGACCCAGTACTTC
CASNRREVLHETQYF
>TRBJ2-1|.|.|TRBV6-6
TGTGCCAGCAGTTACGGGAGTACCTACAATGAGCAGTTCTTC
CASSYGSTYNEQFF
>TRBJ2-7|TRBD1|few|TRBV6-6
TGTGCCAGCAGTCCCACAGGGGGCGCTCAGGCTGGCGAGCAGTACTTC
CASSPTGGAQAGEQYF
>TRBJ2-3|TRBD2|few|TRBV9
TGTGCCAGCAGACCTTTAGCGGGAGGATTAGATACGCAGTATTTT
CASRPLAGGLDTQYF
>TRBJ2-3|.|.|TRBV21-1
TGTGCCAGCAGCAACGTCGGGACTAGCGGGAATAACACAGATACGCAGTATTTT
CASSNVGTSGNNTDTQYF
>TRBJ2-7|TRBD1|.|TRBV7-2
TGTGCCAGCAGTCCTGGGACAGGGTTACCCTACGAGCAGTACTTC
CASSPGTGLPYEQYF
>TRBJ2-7|TRBD2|few|TRBV30
TGTGCCTGGAGATTAGCGGGACACTACGAGCAGTACTTC
CAWRLAGHYEQYF
>TRBJ1-6|.|few|TRBV6-4
TGTGCCAGCAAAAAGGAGTATAGCGATTCACCCCTCCACTTT
CASKKEYSDSPLHF
>TRBJ1-2|.|.|TRBV29-1
TGCAGCGCTATCGGACTCGACTATGGCTACACCTTC
CSAIGLDYGYTF
>TRBJ2-5|TRBD1|few|TRBV20-1
TGCAGTGCTAGATATGCAGGGGGCGCGGAGACCCAGTACTTC
CSARYAGGAETQYF
>TRBJ2-1|.|once|TRBV18
TGTGCCAGCTCACCTCTCGGACGGTTTATTGGCTACAATGAGCAGTTCTTC
CASSPLGRFIGYNEQFF
>TRBJ1-4|.|.|TRBV27
TGTGCCAGCAGTGGACGGGGTAGGGGTGAAAAACTGTTTTTT
CASSGRGRGEKLFF
>TRBJ2-7|TRBD2|.|TRBV5-1
TGCGCCAGCAGCGGGTTGGGAGGGCTAGCGGTTAACAATGAGCAGTACTTC
CASSGLGGLAVNNEQYF
>TRBJ1-1|TRBD1|few|TRBV6-2/TRBV6-3
TGTGCCAGCAGACGACAGGGGGGGGTAGGAGAAGCTTTCTTT
CASRRQGGVGEAFF